This TCR beta chain was observed in a study of T cell repertoires in cytomegalovirus infection. Study-wide points: The study found HLA-C-restricted CMV-specific TCR beta clonotypes dominating the ex vivo response.

TCRdb ran MiXCR on the reads and lists one entry per CDR3 protein. The sample lists around 740,000 distinct CDR3 sequences, 35% occurring once. With respect to this clonotype: As yet, its antigen is unknown.

This CDR3 comprises 12 residues. Germline CDR1 and CDR2: SNHLY and FYNNEI. V was clipped by 5 bases and J by 9 bases, with 8 bases between them. Source material: PBMCs. The receptor comes from a human donor in good health (CMV status not recorded). Some clones in this sample may be carry-over from other donors' samples. The rearrangement links TRBV2 to TRBJ1-6, with D hard to call. Written as DNA, the CDR3 is TGTGCCAGCAGTTCCGGTCGTTCACCCCTCCACTTT. It codes for CASSSGRSPLHF.